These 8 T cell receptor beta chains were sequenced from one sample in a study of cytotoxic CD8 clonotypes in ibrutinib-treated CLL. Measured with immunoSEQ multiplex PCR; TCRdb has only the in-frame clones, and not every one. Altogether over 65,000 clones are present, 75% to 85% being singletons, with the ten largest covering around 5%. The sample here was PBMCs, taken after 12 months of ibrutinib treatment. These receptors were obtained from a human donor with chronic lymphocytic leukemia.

The CDR3 loop is CASSLGQEYTGELFF. CDR3 sequence (DNA): TGCGCCAGCAGCTTGGGGCAGGAGTACACCGGGGAGCTGTTTTTT. The chain employs TRBV5-1 and TRBJ2-2; D is uncertain. The CDR3 extends over 15 amino acids. The V gene lost 0 bases and the J gene lost 3 bases, with 9 bases spanning the gap. The germline V gene encodes CDR1 SGHRS and CDR2 YFSETQ.

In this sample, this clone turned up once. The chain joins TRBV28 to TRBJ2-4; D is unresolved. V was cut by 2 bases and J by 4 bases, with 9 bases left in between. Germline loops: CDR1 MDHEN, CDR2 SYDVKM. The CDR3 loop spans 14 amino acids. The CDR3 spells CASSLSPGKNIQYF. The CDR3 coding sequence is TGTGCCAGCAGTTTAAGTCCCGGAAAAAACATTCAGTACTTC.

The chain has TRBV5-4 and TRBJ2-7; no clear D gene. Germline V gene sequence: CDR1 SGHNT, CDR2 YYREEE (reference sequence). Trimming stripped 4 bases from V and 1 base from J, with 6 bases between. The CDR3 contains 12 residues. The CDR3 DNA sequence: TGTGCCAGCAGCCCCACTTCCTACGAGCAGTACTTC. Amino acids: CASSPTSYEQYF.

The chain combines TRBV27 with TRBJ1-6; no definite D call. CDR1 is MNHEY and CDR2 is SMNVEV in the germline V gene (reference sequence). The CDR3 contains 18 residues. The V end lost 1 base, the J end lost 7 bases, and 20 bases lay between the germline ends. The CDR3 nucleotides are TGTGCCAGCAGTTTATTGGCCCCGACCCCGACCCTCAATTCACCCCTCCACTTT. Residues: CASSLLAPTPTLNSPLHF.

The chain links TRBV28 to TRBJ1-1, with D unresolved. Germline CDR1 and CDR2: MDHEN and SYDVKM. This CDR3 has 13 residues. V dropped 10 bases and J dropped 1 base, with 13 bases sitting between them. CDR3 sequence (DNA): TGTGCCACCCACCCTGTACCGAACACTGAAGCTTTCTTT. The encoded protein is CATHPVPNTEAFF. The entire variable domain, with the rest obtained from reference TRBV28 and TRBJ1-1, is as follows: DVKVTQSSRYLVKRTGEKVFLECVQDMDHENMFWYRQDPGLGLRLIYFSYDVKMKEKGDIPEGYSVSREKKERFSLILESASTNQTSMYLCATHPVPNTEAFFGQGTRLTVV.

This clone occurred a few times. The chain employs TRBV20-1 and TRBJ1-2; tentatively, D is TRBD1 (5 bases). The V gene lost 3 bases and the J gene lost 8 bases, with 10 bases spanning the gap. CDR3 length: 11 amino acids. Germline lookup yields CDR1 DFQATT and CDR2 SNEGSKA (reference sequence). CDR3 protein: CSARWGNGYTF. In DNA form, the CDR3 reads TGCAGTGCTAGGTGGGGGAACGGCTACACCTTC.

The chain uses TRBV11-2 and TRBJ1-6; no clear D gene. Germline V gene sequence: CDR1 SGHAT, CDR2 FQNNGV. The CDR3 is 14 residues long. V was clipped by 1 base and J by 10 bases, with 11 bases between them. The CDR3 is CASSLVVPGSPLHF. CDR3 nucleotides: TGTGCCAGCAGCTTAGTCGTTCCGGGCTCACCCCTCCACTTT.

In DNA form, the CDR3 reads TGTGCCAGCAGTCCCCGGTCTGGTCTTGGAACTACGCAGTATTTT. The encoded protein is CASSPRSGLGTTQYF. The J gene is TRBJ2-3, the V gene TRBV27; D not resolved. The CDR3 has 15 amino acids. V lost 5 bases and J 8 bases, leaving 20 bases between the germline ends. Germline V gives CDR1 MNHEY, CDR2 SMNVEV (reference sequence).